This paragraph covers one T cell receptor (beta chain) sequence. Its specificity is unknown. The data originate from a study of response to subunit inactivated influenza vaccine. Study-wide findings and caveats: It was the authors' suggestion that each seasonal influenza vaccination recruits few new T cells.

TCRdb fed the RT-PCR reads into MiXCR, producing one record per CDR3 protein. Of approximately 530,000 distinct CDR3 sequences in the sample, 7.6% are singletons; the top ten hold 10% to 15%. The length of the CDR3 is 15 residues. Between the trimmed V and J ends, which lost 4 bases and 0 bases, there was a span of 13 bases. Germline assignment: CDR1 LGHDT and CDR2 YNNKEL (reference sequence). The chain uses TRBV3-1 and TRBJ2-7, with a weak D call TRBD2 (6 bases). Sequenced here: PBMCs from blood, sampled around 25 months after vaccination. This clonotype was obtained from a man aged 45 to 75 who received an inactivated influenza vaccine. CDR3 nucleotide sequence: TGTGCCAGCAGCCTGACTAGGGGTGGCTCCTACGAGCAGTACTTC. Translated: CASSLTRGGSYEQYF.